These T cell receptor beta chains were read from a single sample in a study of Ad26.COV2.S vaccination and SARS-CoV-2 variants. The assay was immunoSEQ multiplex PCR, and TCRdb's table has in-frame clones only and misses some. The data show around 100,000 clones, more than 65% seen once. Sequencing was performed on peripheral blood, taken after recovery from COVID-19. The receptors derive from a human donor who had recovered from COVID-19. CDR3s include the opening cysteine and the closing phenylalanine or tryptophan. Each record gives: J gene, V gene, clone size, D gene, CDR3 protein, CDR3 DNA. The D gene is left open where the match is weak. Clone size is given for some rows only: seen once, a few or many times, or a class if the clone is expanded.

>TRBJ2-7|TRBV15|-|TRBD1
CATSREDRGAYEQYF
TGTGCCACCAGCAGAGAGGACAGGGGGGCCTACGAGCAGTACTTC
>TRBJ2-2|TRBV13|once|-
CASSPTANTGELFF
TGTGCCAGCAGCCCCACAGCGAACACCGGGGAGCTGTTTTTT
>TRBJ2-3|TRBV14|-|TRBD2
CASSQVGLAGVLTDTQYF
TGTGCCAGCAGCCAAGTGGGACTAGCGGGGGTCCTCACAGATACGCAGTATTTT
>TRBJ1-2|TRBV5-1|-|-
CASSLGGSGPYGYTF
TGCGCCAGCAGCTTGGGAGGTTCTGGCCCCTATGGCTACACCTTC
>TRBJ2-2|TRBV7-2|-|TRBD2
CASSLTSGETNTGELFF
TGTGCCAGCAGCTTAACTAGCGGGGAAACGAACACCGGGGAGCTGTTTTTT
>TRBJ1-1|TRBV28|-|-
CASNSNRDNTEAFF
TGTGCCAGCAACTCAAACCGGGACAACACTGAAGCTTTCTTT
>TRBJ1-1|TRBV9|-|-
CASSGGAGGRLTEAFF
TGTGCCAGCAGCGGAGGGGCTGGGGGGCGCCTCACTGAAGCTTTCTTT
>TRBJ2-7|TRBV12-5|-|-
CASATIYEQYF
TGTGCTAGTGCCACCATCTACGAGCAGTACTTC
>TRBJ1-3|TRBV9|-|-
CASSGNTIYF
TGTGCCAGCAGCGGAAACACCATATATTTT
>TRBJ1-2|TRBV5-1|-|-
CASSLRTANYGYTF
TGCGCCAGCAGCTTACGAACAGCTAACTATGGCTACACCTTC
>TRBJ1-1|TRBV6-5|once|-
CASRGSGQPEAFF
TGTGCCAGCAGGGGATCAGGGCAGCCTGAAGCTTTCTTT
>TRBJ2-4|TRBV5-6|-|-
CASGDQPDIQYF
TGTGCCAGCGGCGACCAGCCGGACATTCAGTACTTC
>TRBJ2-5|TRBV7-7|-|-
CASSLALASQETQYF
TGTGCCAGCAGCTTAGCCTTGGCAAGCCAAGAGACCCAGTACTTC
>TRBJ2-7|TRBV29-1|-|-
CSFSIRDEQYF
TGCAGCTTTTCTATTCGGGACGAGCAGTACTTC
>TRBJ2-2|TRBV7-9|many|-
CASSATGPNTGELFF
TGTGCCAGCAGTGCGACCGGGCCGAACACCGGGGAGCTGTTTTTT
>TRBJ1-5|TRBV20-1|few|-
CSASSGDYGNQPQHF
TGCAGTGCTAGTTCAGGGGATTATGGCAATCAGCCCCAGCATTTT
>TRBJ1-1|TRBV11-2|-|-
CASSTPRGFTGAFF
TGTGCCAGCAGCACTCCGAGGGGTTTTACGGGAGCTTTCTTT
>TRBJ1-2|TRBV7-3|-|TRBD1
CASSSTGGDYGYTF
TGTGCCAGCAGCTCGACAGGGGGCGACTATGGCTACACCTTC
>TRBJ2-7|TRBV6-5|-|-
CASVPSGLSGNEQYF
TGTGCCAGCGTCCCCTCGGGACTCTCTGGAAACGAGCAGTACTTC
>TRBJ2-7|TRBV27|-|TRBD1
CASRGQKFYEQYF
TGTGCCAGCCGGGGACAGAAATTTTACGAGCAGTACTTC
>TRBJ1-6|TRBV6-1|-|TRBD1
CASSAETGHNSPLHF
TGTGCCAGCAGTGCTGAGACAGGGCATAATTCACCCCTCCACTTT
>TRBJ1-3|TRBV24-1|-|-
CATSDPRGTGNTIYF
TGTGCCACCAGTGACCCCCGGGGTACTGGAAACACCATATATTTT
>TRBJ1-1|TRBV9|-|TRBD1
CASSTRQGADTEAFF
TGTGCCAGCAGCACGCGACAGGGGGCGGATACTGAAGCTTTCTTT
>TRBJ2-5|TRBV19|-|TRBD1
CASSIGQGAGETQYF
TGTGCCAGTAGTATAGGACAGGGGGCCGGGGAGACCCAGTACTTC
>TRBJ1-5|TRBV6-5|-|-
CASSYEFFGQPQHF
TGTGCCAGCAGTTACGAGTTTTTCGGTCAGCCCCAGCATTTT
>TRBJ2-3|TRBV4-2|-|-
CASSQFGTSTDTQYF
TGTGCCAGCAGCCAGTTCGGGACTAGCACAGATACGCAGTATTTT
>TRBJ2-7|TRBV5-4|few|TRBD2
CASSFRTSGRADEQYF
TGTGCCAGCAGCTTTAGGACTAGCGGGAGGGCAGACGAGCAGTACTTC
>TRBJ1-1|TRBV1|-|-
CTSSHSTVMNTEAFF
TGCACCAGCAGCCACTCCACCGTCATGAACACTGAAGCTTTCTTT
>TRBJ2-1|TRBV10-3|-|TRBD1
CAISGTAGGYNEQFF
TGTGCCATCAGCGGGACGGCAGGGGGTTACAATGAGCAGTTCTTC
>TRBJ1-3|TRBV7-7|-|-
CASSPLVGAGNTIYF
TGTGCCAGCAGCCCCTTAGTCGGGGCTGGAAACACCATATATTTT
>TRBJ2-1|TRBV7-8|-|-
CASSHPLAGTLGNEQFF
TGTGCCAGCAGCCATCCTCTCGCCGGGACCCTTGGGAATGAGCAGTTCTTC
>TRBJ2-1|TRBV5-4|-|-
CASSLASSLQHNEQFF
TGTGCCAGCAGCTTGGCAAGTTCGCTCCAACACAATGAGCAGTTCTTC
>TRBJ2-7|TRBV11-3|-|TRBD2
CASSLEFPGLAYEQYF
TGTGCCAGCAGCTTAGAGTTCCCGGGACTAGCCTACGAGCAGTACTTC
>TRBJ1-5|TRBV5-1|-|-
CASSLGTGTDQPQHF
TGCGCCAGCAGCTTGGGAACAGGGACGGATCAGCCCCAGCATTTT
>TRBJ1-1|TRBV6-1|-|-
CASSELFDMNTEAFF
TGTGCCAGCAGTGAATTGTTCGATATGAACACTGAAGCTTTCTTT
>TRBJ1-1|TRBV5-6|-|-
CASRSAPPDTEAFF
TGTGCCAGCAGGTCAGCACCCCCGGACACTGAAGCTTTCTTT
>TRBJ1-2|TRBV19|-|TRBD1
CASSIRGQSYGYTF
TGTGCCAGTAGTATCAGGGGACAGAGCTATGGCTACACCTTC
>TRBJ1-6|TRBV5-4|-|-
CASHREGYNSPLHF
TGTGCCAGCCACAGGGAGGGCTATAATTCACCCCTCCACTTT
>TRBJ2-7|TRBV7-8|-|TRBD1
CASSLRTGAPYEQYF
TGTGCCAGCAGCTTAAGGACAGGAGCCCCCTACGAGCAGTACTTC
>TRBJ2-3|TRBV10-3|-|-
CAISTTPFTDTQYF
TGTGCCATCTCCACGACTCCTTTCACAGATACGCAGTATTTT
>TRBJ1-2|TRBV6-4|-|-
CASSDGGRGGYTF
TGTGCCAGCAGTGACGGGGGCCGAGGTGGCTACACCTTC
>TRBJ1-5|TRBV4-1|few|-
CASSQGGVGNQPQHF
TGCGCCAGCAGCCAGGGGGGAGTTGGCAATCAGCCCCAGCATTTT
>TRBJ1-2|TRBV2|once|-
CASSATGIAGDYGYTF
TGTGCCAGCAGTGCGACAGGTATTGCGGGTGACTATGGCTACACCTTC
>TRBJ2-1|TRBV18|few|TRBD1
CASPQGQGGYNEQFF
TGTGCCAGCCCGCAGGGACAGGGGGGTTACAATGAGCAGTTCTTC
>TRBJ2-7|TRBV4-3|-|-
CVSSQDFLGGIPREQYF
TGCGTCAGCAGCCAAGATTTCTTGGGGGGAATCCCTCGTGAGCAGTACTTC
>TRBJ2-1|TRBV9|-|-
CASSVFQGRGNEQFF
TGTGCCAGCAGCGTATTCCAGGGAAGAGGTAATGAGCAGTTCTTC
>TRBJ2-7|TRBV7-2|-|TRBD1
CASSRDRSSYEQYF
TGTGCCAGCAGCCGGGACAGGAGCTCCTACGAGCAGTACTTC
>TRBJ2-2|TRBV28|-|-
CASSFGGTNTGELFF
TGTGCCAGCAGTTTTGGGGGAACGAACACCGGGGAGCTGTTTTTT
>TRBJ2-1|TRBV9|-|TRBD1
CASSVGGQGQYNEQFF
TGTGCCAGCAGCGTAGGGGGACAGGGGCAGTACAATGAGCAGTTCTTC
>TRBJ2-3|TRBV28|-|TRBD2
CASSLAGVSTDTQYF
TGTGCCAGCAGTTTAGCGGGAGTAAGCACAGATACGCAGTATTTT
>TRBJ1-2|TRBV10-3|few|TRBD1
CASHRGTGGADGYTF
TGTGCCTCCCACCGCGGGACAGGGGGCGCCGATGGCTACACCTTC
>TRBJ1-5|TRBV5-5|many|-
CASSLYSANQPQHF
TGTGCCAGCAGCTTGTACTCAGCCAATCAGCCCCAGCATTTT
>TRBJ1-5|TRBV5-8|-|-
CASSRGQLNQPQHF
TGTGCCAGCAGTCGTGGACAGCTTAATCAGCCCCAGCATTTT
>TRBJ2-5|TRBV24-1|-|-
CATSDYGTFEETQYF
TGTGCCACCAGTGATTACGGGACCTTCGAAGAGACCCAGTACTTC
>TRBJ2-7|TRBV2|-|-
CASSDVGGIRYEQYF
TGTGCCAGCAGCGACGTCGGCGGGATTCGCTACGAGCAGTACTTC
>TRBJ2-7|TRBV15|-|TRBD1
CATSSRQGATYEQYF
TGTGCCACCAGCAGCAGACAGGGGGCCACCTACGAGCAGTACTTC
>TRBJ1-1|TRBV5-1|-|-
CASSLKRGTRLINTEAFF
TGCGCCAGCAGCCTCAAGAGGGGTACCCGTTTAATTAACACTGAAGCTTTCTTT
>TRBJ2-3|TRBV5-4|-|TRBD2
CASSLSGLAGGDTQYF
TGTGCCAGCAGCTTAAGCGGACTAGCCGGAGGAGATACGCAGTATTTT